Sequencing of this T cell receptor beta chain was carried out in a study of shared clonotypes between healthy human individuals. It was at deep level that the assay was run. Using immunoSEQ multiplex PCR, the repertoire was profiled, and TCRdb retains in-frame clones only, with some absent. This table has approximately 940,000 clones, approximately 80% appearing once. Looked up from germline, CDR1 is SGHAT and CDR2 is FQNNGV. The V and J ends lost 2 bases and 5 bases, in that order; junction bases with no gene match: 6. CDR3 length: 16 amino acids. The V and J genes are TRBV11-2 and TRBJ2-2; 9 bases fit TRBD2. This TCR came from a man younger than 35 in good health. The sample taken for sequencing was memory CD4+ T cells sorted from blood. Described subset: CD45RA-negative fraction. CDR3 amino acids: CASSLTGGRGTGELFF. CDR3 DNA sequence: TGTGCCAGCAGCTTAACGGGCGGGAGGGGAACCGGGGAGCTGTTTTTT.